Shown below are 18 T cell receptor beta chains from a single sample sequenced in a study of control samples from healthy donors and cancer patients. The repertoire was sequenced with immunoSEQ multiplex PCR; TCRdb's copy has only in-frame clones and lacks some. Among 110,000 to 150,000 clones listed, 90% to 95% were seen once. The sample comprised blood. All receptors derive from a man aged 40-49 years in good health.

V usage is TRBV28 and J usage is TRBJ2-7; tentatively, D is TRBD2 (7 bases). Germline V gene lookup returns CDR1 MDHEN and CDR2 SYDVKM. V lost 2 bases and J lost 3, with 14 bases in between. This CDR3 spans 15 amino acids. CDR3: CASSLAGGGGYEQYF. The CDR3 DNA sequence: TGTGCCAGCAGTTTAGCCGGCGGGGGCGGCTACGAGCAGTACTTC.

The chain carries TRBV19 and TRBJ2-7; D remains ambiguous. Germline CDR1 LNHDA, CDR2 SQIVND (reference sequence). The CDR3 has 11 amino acids. V was trimmed by 3 bases and J by 4 bases, leaving 4 bases between them. DNA of the CDR3: TGTGCCAGTAGTATCGTGTACGAGCAGTACTTC. This gives the protein CASSIVYEQYF.

The chain combines TRBV3-1 (or the pseudogene TRBV3-2) with TRBJ1-6; D remains unclear. The CDR3 is made up of 17 amino acids. The germline CDR1 and CDR2 sequences are LGHDT and YNNKEL (reference sequence). The V end was cut by 0 bases, the J end by 0 bases, with 9 bases between. CDR3: CASSQEGTSSYNSPLHF. Written as DNA, the CDR3 is TGTGCCAGCAGCCAAGAGGGAACGAGCTCCTATAATTCACCCCTCCACTTT.

The chain carries TRBV9 and TRBJ1-2, with D uncertain. The CDR3 extends over 12 amino acids. The germline V and J ends were trimmed by 3 bases and 7 bases, with 10 bases remaining between them. Per germline, CDR1 SGDLS and CDR2 YYNGEE. This chain's CDR3 is CASSAHDGGYTF. CDR3 nucleotides: TGTGCCAGCAGCGCCCATGACGGTGGCTACACCTTC.

The chain carries TRBV4-1 and TRBJ1-5, with D tentatively TRBD1 (5 bases). Germline values: CDR1 MGHRA, CDR2 YSYEKL. V lost 2 bases and J lost 0, with 8 bases in between. This CDR3 is built from 15 residues. The CDR3: CASSQWTLSNQPQHF. The CDR3 bases are TGCGCCAGCAGCCAATGGACACTTAGCAATCAGCCCCAGCATTTT.

This clone was found once. The J gene is TRBJ2-5, the V gene TRBV7-3; D uncertain. Germline CDR1 SGHTA, CDR2 FQGTGA. The CDR3 runs to 13 residues. V was shortened by 8 bases and J by 5 bases, with 15 bases between the two germline ends. DNA of the CDR3: TGTGCCAGCGCTAGGGCAGCCTGGGAGACCCAGTACTTC. Translated, it gives CASARAAWETQYF.

V gene TRBV5-6 combines with J gene TRBJ1-1; D call uncertain. Trimming cost V 4 bases and J 2 bases, with 12 bases left between them. Germline V gives CDR1 SGHDT, CDR2 YYEEEE. The CDR3 covers 14 residues. The CDR3 DNA follows: TGTGCCAGCAGCACCCTCGACGGCAACACTGAAGCTTTCTTT. It codes for CASSTLDGNTEAFF.

The chain recombines TRBV3-1 (or the pseudogene TRBV3-2) with TRBJ1-3, with 11 bases aligning to TRBD1. V shed 5 bases and J 1 base; nucleotides not matched to a gene: 10. The CDR3 sequence is 18 residues long. Germline CDR1 reads LGHDT; CDR2 reads YNNKEL (reference sequence). DNA of the CDR3: TGTGCCAGCAGCTGGCGGACAGGGGGCGTTACGTCTGGAAACACCATATATTTT. Its protein product is CASSWRTGGVTSGNTIYF.

The chain is built from TRBV7-2 and TRBJ1-5; D gene unclear. Germline V gene lookup returns CDR1 SGHTA and CDR2 FQGNSA. Trimming left V 5 bases short and J 4 bases short, with 9 bases between. This CDR3 contains 13 residues. CDR3 coding DNA: TGTGCCAGCAGCAACAGTTATAATCAGCCCCAGCATTTT. Its translation: CASSNSYNQPQHF. The full variable domain, completed using reference TRBV7-2 and TRBJ1-5, is GAGVSQSPSNKVTEKGKDVELRCDPISGHTALYWYRQSLGQGLEFLIYFQGNSAPDKSGLPSDRFSAERTGGSVSTLTIQRTQQEDSAVYLCASSNSYNQPQHFGDGTRLSIL.

V and J are TRBV9 and TRBJ1-1; D not resolved. Trimming took off 0 bases at V and 4 bases at J, with 10 bases between the two ends. Per germline, CDR1 SGDLS and CDR2 YYNGEE. The CDR3 spans 14 residues. CDR3 DNA: TGTGCCAGCAGCGTAGATTCGGGGATCACTGAAGCTTTCTTT. Translation: CASSVDSGITEAFF.

J is TRBJ2-7 and V is TRBV10-2, with a tentative D call TRBD2 (5 bases). V dropped 2 bases and J dropped 3 bases, with 11 bases sitting between them. The CDR3 length is 14 residues. The germline V gene has CDR1 WSHSY and CDR2 SAAADI. The CDR3 sequence is CASSERGAGYEQYF. In DNA, the CDR3 is TGCGCCAGCAGTGAGCGGGGAGCCGGCTACGAGCAGTACTTC.

J is TRBJ1-4 and V is TRBV28; 8 nucleotides match TRBD1. Germline V gene sequence: CDR1 MDHEN, CDR2 SYDVKM. After removal of 5 bases from V and 7 bases from J, the junction contained 6 bases not matched to a gene. This CDR3 region has 14 residues. The CDR3, as DNA: TGTGCCAGCAGTCCATGGACAGGGCCTGAAAAACTGTTTTTT. Its protein product is CASSPWTGPEKLFF. The full variable domain, completed using reference TRBV28 and TRBJ1-4, is DVKVTQSSRYLVKRTGEKVFLECVQDMDHENMFWYRQDPGLGLRLIYFSYDVKMKEKGDIPEGYSVSREKKERFSLILESASTNQTSMYLCASSPWTGPEKLFFGSGTQLSVL.

The rearrangement uses TRBV7-9 and TRBJ2-7; 7 bases align to TRBD1. The V gene end was trimmed by 4 bases and the J gene end by 6 bases; junction bases not matched to a gene: 3. Germline V gene data show CDR1 as SEHNR and CDR2 as FQNEAQ (reference sequence). This CDR3 region has 12 residues. CDR3: CASSSGTAEQYF. CDR3 coding DNA: TGTGCCAGCAGCTCTGGGACAGCCGAGCAGTACTTC.

The gene calls are TRBV6-1 and TRBJ1-5; D perhaps matches TRBD1 (5 bases). In germline, CDR1 is MNHNS, CDR2 SASEGT. Deletions cut 3 bases from V and 7 bases from J, with 7 bases between. The CDR3 is 12 residues long. CDR3: CASSDRDQPQHF. The CDR3, as DNA: TGTGCCAGCAGTGACAGGGACCAGCCCCAGCATTTT.

The gene calls are TRBV9 and TRBJ2-6; 10 bases fit TRBD1. Germline V gene sequence: CDR1 SGDLS, CDR2 YYNGEE. V gave up 0 bases and J gave up 4 bases; unmatched junction bases: 7. The CDR3 length is 18 residues. The CDR3 DNA reads TGTGCCAGCAGCGTAGCGGGACAGGGGACTGCCGGGGCCAACGTCCTGACTTTC. It translates to CASSVAGQGTAGANVLTF.

The chain carries TRBV3-1 (or the pseudogene TRBV3-2) and TRBJ2-5; 8 nucleotides match TRBD2. The length of the CDR3 is 19 residues. With 1 base clipped from V and 7 bases from J, the junction kept 20 bases outside the gene matches. In germline, CDR1 is LGHDT, CDR2 YNNKEL (reference sequence). The CDR3 bases are TGTGCCAGCAGCCAAGTGGGCTCCTTTGCGGGGGGCGCCGGGGGGACCCAGTACTTC. It is translated as CASSQVGSFAGGAGGTQYF.

This chain joins TRBV7-9 and TRBJ2-1; no clear D. V gave up 3 bases and J gave up 8 bases, with 5 bases separating them. CDR1 is SEHNR and CDR2 is FQNEAQ in the germline V gene (reference sequence). The CDR3 covers 11 residues. The CDR3: CASSFSDEQFF. Written as DNA, the CDR3 is TGTGCCAGCAGCTTCAGCGATGAGCAGTTCTTC.

V usage is TRBV5-6 and J usage is TRBJ2-7; TRBD1 matches 8 bases. Per the germline V gene, CDR1 is SGHDT and CDR2 is YYEEEE. Trimming cost V 4 bases and J 3 bases; bases outside gene matches: 9. The CDR3 length is 15 residues. The CDR3 here is CASSNTGGLGYEQYF. The CDR3 DNA is TGTGCCAGCAGCAACACAGGGGGATTGGGCTACGAGCAGTACTTC.